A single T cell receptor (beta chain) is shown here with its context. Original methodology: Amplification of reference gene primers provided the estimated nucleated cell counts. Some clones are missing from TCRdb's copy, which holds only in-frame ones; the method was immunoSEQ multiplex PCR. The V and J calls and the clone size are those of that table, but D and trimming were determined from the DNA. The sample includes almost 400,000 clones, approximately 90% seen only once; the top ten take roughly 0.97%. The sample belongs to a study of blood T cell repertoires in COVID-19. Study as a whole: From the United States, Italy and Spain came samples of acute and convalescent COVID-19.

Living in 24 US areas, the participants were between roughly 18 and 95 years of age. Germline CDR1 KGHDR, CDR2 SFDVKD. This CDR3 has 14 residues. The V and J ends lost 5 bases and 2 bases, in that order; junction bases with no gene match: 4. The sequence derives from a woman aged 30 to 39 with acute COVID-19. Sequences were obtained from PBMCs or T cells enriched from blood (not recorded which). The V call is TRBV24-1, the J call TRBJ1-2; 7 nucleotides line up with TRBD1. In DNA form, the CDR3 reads TGTGCCACCAGTGGAAGGGGGCACAACTATGGCTACACCTTC. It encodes CATSGRGHNYGYTF.